This T cell receptor beta chain was found in a study of identical twins. Findings of the study overall: There is a chance that invariant MAIT and iNKT cells partially muddied zero-insertion analyses.

Remarks on this clonotype: Its antigen is as yet unknown.

The CDR3 runs to 14 residues. The germline gives CDR1 DFQATT, CDR2 SNEGSKA (reference sequence). The authors used template switching to add a universal primer site and gave cDNA unique molecular identifiers. TCRdb ran MiXCR on the 5' RACE reads and lists one entry per CDR3 protein. The data show roughly 1.6 million distinct CDR3 sequences, around 29% seen once. The rearrangement uses TRBV20-1 and TRBJ2-5; 9 positions agree with TRBD2. The DNA end favors TRBJ2-7, so the J call may be wrong. The sample taken for sequencing was cord blood. This TCR came from a newborn girl in good health. In DNA form, the CDR3 reads TGCAGTGCTAGTAGCCTAGCGGGGTCCGTCGAGCAGTACTTC. Its translation: CSASSLAGSVEQYF.